This TCR beta chain was obtained from a study of blood T cell repertoires in COVID-19. Libraries were prepared by immunoSEQ multiplex PCR; TCRdb keeps only in-frame clonotypes and omits some of them. This table holds 250,000 to 350,000 clones, approximately 88% found once. The specimen was peripheral blood. The sequence derives from a woman aged 30 to 39 who had recovered from COVID-19.

CDR3 sequence reads: CASSLRTGNQPQHF. The DNA for the CDR3 is TGTGCCAGCAGTTTACGGACAGGCAATCAGCCCCAGCATTTT. This rearrangement joins TRBV27 to TRBJ1-5, with TRBD1 as a possible D gene (6 bases). CDR1 and CDR2 (germline): MNHEY, SMNVEV (reference sequence). V lost 2 bases and J 2 bases, leaving 7 bases between the germline ends. The CDR3 length is 14 residues.